This T cell receptor beta chain emerged from a study of CD8+ T cells in alopecia areata. Study-level information: Tofacitinib exposure lasted 6 to 18 months, followed by 6 months off drug.

RNA was extracted and reverse transcribed into cDNA as the sequencing template. This table comes from immunoSEQ multiplex PCR, and its TCRdb copy is limited to in-frame clones, with some not included. The profile shows 150,000 to 200,000 clones, about three fifths of them singletons. Sample treatment: oral pan-JAK inhibitor, 5-10 mg twice daily. The CDR3 extends over 13 amino acids. From germline, CDR1 is SGHRS and CDR2 YFSETQ. V dropped 7 bases and J dropped 7 bases, with 16 bases sitting between them. The TCR originated in a human donor with alopecia areata. The material was CD4+ T cells sorted from blood, obtained around week 47, from a patient treated with tofacitinib. The rearrangement uses TRBV5-1 and TRBJ2-3, with D possibly TRBD1 on 6 matching bases. The CDR3 DNA follows: TGCGCCAGCCAACGGGACAATCAAAATACGCAGTATTTT. It yields the protein CASQRDNQNTQYF.